The sequence of this TCR beta chain was determined in a study of long-term antiretroviral therapy in people with HIV. For the study at large: When the earliest samples were collected, ART was typically delayed until CD4 counts fell. The study's findings and limits: Regardless of time point, clones expanded before ART dominated the repertoire. After ART, diversity increased yet remained lower than transplant donor controls. Relative to control repertoires, HIV repertoires exhibited narrower CDR3 length ranges.

This was the immunoSEQ v3.0 assay at survey level. The repertoire was sequenced with immunoSEQ multiplex PCR; TCRdb's copy has only in-frame clones and lacks some. Counted here are approximately 27,000 clones, around 90% occurring once; the ten biggest clones make up 3.6%. This clone was counted only a few times. Its antigen is unidentified. V was clipped by 2 bases and J by 5 bases, with 11 bases between them. Per germline, CDR1 SGHRS and CDR2 YFSETQ. CDR3 length equals 14 residues. The TCR sequence derives from a woman between 18 and 30 years old with HIV. Source: unsorted PBMCs, taken 1.8 years after starting antiretroviral therapy. The chain combines TRBV5-1 with TRBJ1-5; perhaps TRBD1 as D (5 bases). CDR3 protein: CASSFAGGDQPQHF. As DNA, the CDR3 is TGCGCCAGCAGCTTCGCGGGGGGTGATCAGCCCCAGCATTTT.